This T cell receptor (beta chain) was sequenced for a study of T cells after yellow fever vaccination. Overall study: Fractions of low cell number were prepared using SMART-Seq v4 Ultra Low Input.

V was pared by 4 bases and J by 5 bases, with 8 bases of the junction left unmatched. Germline CDR1 is SGDLS and CDR2 is YYNGEE. The CDR3 is 16 amino acids. On this clonotype: What it binds is unknown.

They built TCR cDNA with 5'RACE template switching, a step that put in a universal primer site and UMIs. MiXCR, run by TCRdb on the 5' RACE reads, gives a single entry per CDR3 protein. The sample consists of under 600,000 distinct CDR3 sequences, 13% of them appearing once. General study results and limits: Of the clonotypes, a small share occurred in both CD4 and CD8 compartments. Bulk-population clonotypes that are abundant could appear as contaminants in FACS-sorted repertoires.

The TCR sequence derives from a man aged 25-45 years who received the YFV17D yellow fever vaccine. V and J are TRBV9 and TRBJ2-5; TRBD2 agrees at 13 bases. The sequencing used PBMCs, collected on the day of the yellow fever booster vaccination. The CDR3, as DNA: TGTGCCAGCAGCAACCGACTAGCGGGAGGTGGTGAGACCCAGTACTTC. The encoded protein is CASSNRLAGGGETQYF.